A selection of T cell receptor beta chains follows, all from one sample in a study of blood T cell repertoires in COVID-19. The method was immunoSEQ multiplex PCR; TCRdb's version includes in-frame clones alone and lacks a portion of them. The sample lists around 300,000 clones, over 75% occurring once. What was sequenced was PBMCs or T cells enriched from blood (not recorded which). The receptor set was obtained from a man younger than 40 who had recovered from COVID-19. Each CDR3 is given with its conserved first and last residue. The D gene is left open where the match is weak. Clone size, where shown, is once, few, many, or a class for clones that have expanded.

j_gene	d_gene	abundance	v_gene	CDR3aa	CDR3nt
TRBJ1-2	TRBD1	NA	TRBV11-2	CASSIDRADGYTF	TGTGCCAGCAGCATCGACAGGGCTGATGGCTACACCTTC
TRBJ1-5	NA	NA	TRBV18	CASSPPLVGGDDNQPQHF	TGTGCCAGCTCACCTCCCCTCGTAGGAGGCGATGACAATCAGCCCCAGCATTTT
TRBJ2-5	NA	NA	TRBV28	CASSEYQETQYF	TGTGCCAGCAGTGAGTACCAAGAGACCCAGTACTTC
TRBJ2-2	TRBD1	NA	TRBV6-5	CASSYGTGPPGELFF	TGTGCCAGCAGTTACGGGACAGGGCCCCCCGGGGAGCTGTTTTTT
TRBJ1-1	TRBD1	NA	TRBV11-2	CASSLPRGQLNTEAFF	TGTGCCAGCAGCTTGCCTAGGGGACAGCTGAACACTGAAGCTTTCTTT
TRBJ2-5	NA	NA	TRBV28	CASSIYGVKQETQYF	TGTGCCAGCAGCATTTATGGAGTGAAACAAGAGACCCAGTACTTC
TRBJ2-7	TRBD1	few	TRBV5-4	CASSRADRVFEQYF	TGTGCCAGCAGCCGAGCGGACAGGGTCTTCGAGCAGTACTTC
TRBJ1-6	TRBD1	once	TRBV30	CAWSVYGTGDSPLHF	TGTGCCTGGAGTGTGTACGGGACAGGGGATTCACCCCTCCACTTT
TRBJ1-2	NA	NA	TRBV2	CASRYEGDGYTF	TGTGCCAGCAGATACGAGGGGGATGGCTACACCTTC
TRBJ2-7	TRBD1	NA	TRBV5-1	CASSLTTGMYEQYF	TGCGCCAGCAGCTTAACGACAGGGATGTACGAGCAGTACTTC
TRBJ2-7	NA	NA	TRBV7-9	CASSSTSYEQYF	TGTGCCAGCAGCTCCACTTCTTACGAGCAGTACTTC
TRBJ1-1	TRBD1	once	TRBV6-5	CASTPGIKGATEAFF	TGTGCCAGCACCCCGGGGATAAAGGGGGCCACTGAAGCTTTCTTT
TRBJ2-3	NA	NA	TRBV19	CASNRGTDTQYF	TGTGCCAGCAATAGGGGTACAGATACGCAGTATTTT
TRBJ1-4	NA	few	TRBV6-1	CASSGRDPGVKEKLFF	TGTGCCAGCAGTGGACGGGACCCGGGGGTGAAGGAAAAACTGTTTTTT
TRBJ1-3	NA	once	TRBV5-1	CASSPTGLSGNTIYF	TGCGCCAGCAGCCCAACAGGTCTCTCTGGAAACACCATATATTTT
TRBJ2-7	NA	NA	TRBV6-9	CASSYFSPYEQYF	TGTGCCAGCAGTTATTTCAGTCCCTACGAGCAGTACTTC